This TCR beta chain was identified during a study of response to subunit inactivated influenza vaccine. This clonotype appeared a few times. Its specificity is not known. A single record per CDR3 protein comes from TCRdb applying MiXCR to the RT-PCR reads. The table has about 300,000 distinct CDR3 sequences, 20% to 25% seen once. Overall study results and limits: After each seasonal influenza vaccination, few new T cells are recruited, the authors suggested.

The CDR3 is 15 amino acids. CDR1 is LGHNA, CDR2 YSLEER, per germline. The junction had 3 bases not matched to a gene; V was cut back by 0 bases and J by 7 bases. This TCR came from a man in his fifties or sixties who received an inactivated influenza vaccine. Source: PBMCs from blood, taken approximately 22 months after vaccination. The V call is TRBV4-3, the J call TRBJ1-6, with 7 positions matching TRBD1. This CDR3 reads CASSQDDRVNSPLHF. The CDR3 bases are TGCGCCAGCAGCCAAGACGACAGGGTCAATTCACCCCTCCACTTT.